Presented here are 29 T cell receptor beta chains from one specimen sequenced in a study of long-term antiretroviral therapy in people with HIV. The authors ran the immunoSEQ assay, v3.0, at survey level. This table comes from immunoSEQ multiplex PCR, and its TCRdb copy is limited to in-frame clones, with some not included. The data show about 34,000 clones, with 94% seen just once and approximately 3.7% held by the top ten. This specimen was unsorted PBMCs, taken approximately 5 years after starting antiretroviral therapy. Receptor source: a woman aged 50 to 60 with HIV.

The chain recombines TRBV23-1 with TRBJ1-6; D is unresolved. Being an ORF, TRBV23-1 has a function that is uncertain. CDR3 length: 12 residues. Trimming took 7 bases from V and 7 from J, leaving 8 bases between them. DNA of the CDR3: TGCGCCAGCAATGGGTTAAATTCACCCCTCCACTTT. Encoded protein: CASNGLNSPLHF.

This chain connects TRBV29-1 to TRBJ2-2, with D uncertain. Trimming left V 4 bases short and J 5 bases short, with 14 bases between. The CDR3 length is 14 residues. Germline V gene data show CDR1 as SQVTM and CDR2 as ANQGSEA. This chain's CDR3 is CSVVTARATGELFF. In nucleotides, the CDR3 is TGCAGCGTTGTTACGGCCCGGGCGACCGGGGAGCTGTTTTTT.

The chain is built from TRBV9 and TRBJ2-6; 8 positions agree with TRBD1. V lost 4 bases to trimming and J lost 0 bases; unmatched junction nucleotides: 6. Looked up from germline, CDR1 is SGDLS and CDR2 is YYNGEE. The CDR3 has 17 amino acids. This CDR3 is CASSPRTGFSGANVLTF. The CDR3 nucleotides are TGTGCCAGCAGCCCCAGGACAGGGTTCTCTGGGGCCAACGTCCTGACTTTC.

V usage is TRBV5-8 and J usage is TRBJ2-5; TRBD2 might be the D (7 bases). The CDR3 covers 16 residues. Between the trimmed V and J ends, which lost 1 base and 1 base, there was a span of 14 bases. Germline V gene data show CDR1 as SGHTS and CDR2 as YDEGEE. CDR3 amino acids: CASSLRARGGQETQYF. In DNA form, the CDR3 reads TGTGCCAGCAGCTTGAGGGCGAGGGGGGGCCAAGAGACCCAGTACTTC.

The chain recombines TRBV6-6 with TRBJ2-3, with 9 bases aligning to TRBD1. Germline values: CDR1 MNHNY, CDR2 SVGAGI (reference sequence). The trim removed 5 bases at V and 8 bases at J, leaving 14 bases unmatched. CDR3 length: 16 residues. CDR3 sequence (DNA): TGTGCCAGCAGTCCTCCCCCGGGACAGGGTACCCGTACGCAGTATTTT. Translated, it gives CASSPPPGQGTRTQYF.

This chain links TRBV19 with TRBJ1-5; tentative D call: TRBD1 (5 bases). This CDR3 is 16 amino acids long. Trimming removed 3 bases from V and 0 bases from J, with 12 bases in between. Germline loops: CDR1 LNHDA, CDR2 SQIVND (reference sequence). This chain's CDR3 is CASSMRAGFSNQPQHF. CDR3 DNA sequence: TGTGCCAGTAGTATGAGGGCAGGGTTTAGCAATCAGCCCCAGCATTTT.

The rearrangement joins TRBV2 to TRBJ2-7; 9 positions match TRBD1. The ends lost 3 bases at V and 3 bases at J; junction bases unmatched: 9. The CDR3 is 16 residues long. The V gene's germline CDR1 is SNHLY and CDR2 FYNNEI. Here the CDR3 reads CASSDPGQGDLYEQYF. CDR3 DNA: TGTGCCAGCAGTGACCCGGGACAGGGAGACCTCTACGAGCAGTACTTC.

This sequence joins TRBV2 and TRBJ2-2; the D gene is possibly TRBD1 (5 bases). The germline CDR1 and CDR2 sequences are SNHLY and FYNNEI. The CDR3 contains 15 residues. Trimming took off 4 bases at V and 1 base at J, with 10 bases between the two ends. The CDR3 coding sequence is TGTGCCAGCAGTGTTACAGGACAGAACACCGGGGAGCTGTTTTTT. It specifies CASSVTGQNTGELFF.

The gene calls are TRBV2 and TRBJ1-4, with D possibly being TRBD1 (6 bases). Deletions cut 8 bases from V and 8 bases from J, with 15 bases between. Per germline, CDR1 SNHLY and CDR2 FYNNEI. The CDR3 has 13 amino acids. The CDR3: CASSGTLKEKLFF. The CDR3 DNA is TGTGCCAGCTCCGGGACATTGAAGGAAAAACTGTTTTTT. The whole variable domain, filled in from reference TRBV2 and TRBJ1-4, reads EPEVTQTPSHQVTQMGQEVILRCVPISNHLYFYWYRQILGQKVEFLVSFYNNEISEKSEIFDDQFSVERPDGSNFTLKIRSTKLEDSAMYFCASSGTLKEKLFFGSGTQLSVL.

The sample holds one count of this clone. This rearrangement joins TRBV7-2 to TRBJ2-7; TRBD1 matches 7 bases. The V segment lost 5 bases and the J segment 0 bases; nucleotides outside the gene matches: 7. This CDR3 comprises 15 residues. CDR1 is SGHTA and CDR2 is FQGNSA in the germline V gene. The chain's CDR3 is CASSLQGTYSYEQYF. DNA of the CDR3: TGTGCCAGCAGCCTACAGGGGACCTACTCCTACGAGCAGTACTTC.

The DNA for the CDR3 is TGTGCCAGCAGTAAGGGACAACTCAGTTACACCTTC. Its translation: CASSKGQLSYTF. The chain couples TRBV6-1 to TRBJ1-2; maybe TRBD1 (6 bases). This CDR3 region has 12 residues. Germline CDR1 is MNHNS and CDR2 is SASEGT. Between the trimmed V and J ends, which lost 5 bases and 11 bases, there was a span of 15 bases.

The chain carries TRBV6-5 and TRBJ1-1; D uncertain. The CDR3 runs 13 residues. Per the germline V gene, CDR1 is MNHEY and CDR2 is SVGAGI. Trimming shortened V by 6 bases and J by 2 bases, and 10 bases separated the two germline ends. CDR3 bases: TGTGCCAGCAGCTTAGAGTATAACACTGAAGCTTTCTTT. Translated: CASSLEYNTEAFF.

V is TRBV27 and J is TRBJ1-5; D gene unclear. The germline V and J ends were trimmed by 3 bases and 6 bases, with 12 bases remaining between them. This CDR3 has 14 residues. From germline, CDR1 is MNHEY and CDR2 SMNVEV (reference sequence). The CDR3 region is CASSLVGRRQPQHF. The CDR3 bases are TGTGCCAGCAGTTTGGTAGGGCGGCGTCAGCCCCAGCATTTT.

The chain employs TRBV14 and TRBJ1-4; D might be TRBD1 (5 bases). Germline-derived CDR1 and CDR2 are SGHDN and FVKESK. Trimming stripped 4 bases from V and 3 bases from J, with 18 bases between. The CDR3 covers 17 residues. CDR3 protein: CASSRRQPQMSNEKLFF. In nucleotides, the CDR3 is TGTGCCAGCAGCCGTAGACAGCCCCAAATGTCTAATGAAAAACTGTTTTTT.

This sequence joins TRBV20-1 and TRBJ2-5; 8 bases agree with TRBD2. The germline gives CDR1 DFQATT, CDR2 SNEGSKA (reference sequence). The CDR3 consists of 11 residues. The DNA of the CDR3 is TGCAGCGGGGGGGCCCAAGAGACCCAGTACTTC. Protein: CSGGAQETQYF.

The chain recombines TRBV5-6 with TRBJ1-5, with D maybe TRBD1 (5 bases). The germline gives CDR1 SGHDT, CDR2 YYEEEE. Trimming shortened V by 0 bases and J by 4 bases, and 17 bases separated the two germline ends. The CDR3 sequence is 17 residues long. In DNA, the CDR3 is TGTGCCAGCAGCTTGGGGCCCGCGGGACTCTGGAATCAGCCCCAGCATTTT. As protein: CASSLGPAGLWNQPQHF.

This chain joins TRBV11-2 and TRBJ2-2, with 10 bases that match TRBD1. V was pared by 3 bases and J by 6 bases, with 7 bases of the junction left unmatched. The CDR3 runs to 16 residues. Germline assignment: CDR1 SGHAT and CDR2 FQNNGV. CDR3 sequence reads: CASSFGQGEAPGELFF. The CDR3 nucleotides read TGTGCCAGCAGCTTCGGACAGGGGGAGGCTCCCGGGGAGCTGTTTTTT. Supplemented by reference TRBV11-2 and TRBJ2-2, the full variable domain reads EAGVAQSPRYKIIEKRQSVAFWCNPISGHATLYWYQQILGQGPKLLIQFQNNGVVDDSQLPKDRFSAERLKGVDSTLKIQPAKLEDSAVYLCASSFGQGEAPGELFFGEGSRLTVL.

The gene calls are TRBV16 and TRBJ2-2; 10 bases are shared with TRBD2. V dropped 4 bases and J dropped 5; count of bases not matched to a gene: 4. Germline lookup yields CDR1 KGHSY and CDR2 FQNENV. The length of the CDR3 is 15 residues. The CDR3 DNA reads TGTGCCAGCAGCCGGCTAGCGGGGGTTACCGGGGAGCTGTTTTTT. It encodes CASSRLAGVTGELFF.

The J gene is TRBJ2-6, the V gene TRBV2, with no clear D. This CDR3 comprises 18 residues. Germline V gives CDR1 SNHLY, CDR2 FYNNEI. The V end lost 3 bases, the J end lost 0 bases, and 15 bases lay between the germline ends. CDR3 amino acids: CASSEVWWAYSGANVLTF. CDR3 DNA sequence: TGTGCCAGCAGTGAGGTTTGGTGGGCTTACTCTGGGGCCAACGTCCTGACTTTC.

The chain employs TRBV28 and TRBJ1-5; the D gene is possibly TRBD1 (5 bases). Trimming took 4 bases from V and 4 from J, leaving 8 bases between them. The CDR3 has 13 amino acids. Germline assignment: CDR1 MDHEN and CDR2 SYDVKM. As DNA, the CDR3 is TGTGCCAGCAGTTGGGGGTTGAATCAGCCCCAGCATTTT. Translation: CASSWGLNQPQHF.

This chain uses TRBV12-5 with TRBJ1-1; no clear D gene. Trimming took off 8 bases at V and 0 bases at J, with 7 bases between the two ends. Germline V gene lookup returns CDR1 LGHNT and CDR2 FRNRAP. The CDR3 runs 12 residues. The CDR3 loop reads CASREVNTEAFF. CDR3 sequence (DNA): TGTGCTAGTCGAGAGGTGAACACTGAAGCTTTCTTT.

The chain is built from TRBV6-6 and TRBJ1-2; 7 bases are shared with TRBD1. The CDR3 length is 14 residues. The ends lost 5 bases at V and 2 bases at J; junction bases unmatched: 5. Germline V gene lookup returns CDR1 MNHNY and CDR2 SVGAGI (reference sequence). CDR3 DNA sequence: TGTGCCAGCAGTACCGGGACAGTCAACTATGGCTACACCTTC. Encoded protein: CASSTGTVNYGYTF.

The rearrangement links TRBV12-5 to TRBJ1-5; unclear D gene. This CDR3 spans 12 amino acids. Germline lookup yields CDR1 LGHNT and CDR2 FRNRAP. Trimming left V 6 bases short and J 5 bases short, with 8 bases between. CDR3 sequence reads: CASGRPDQPQHF. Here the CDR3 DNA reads TGTGCTAGTGGACGACCCGATCAGCCCCAGCATTTT.

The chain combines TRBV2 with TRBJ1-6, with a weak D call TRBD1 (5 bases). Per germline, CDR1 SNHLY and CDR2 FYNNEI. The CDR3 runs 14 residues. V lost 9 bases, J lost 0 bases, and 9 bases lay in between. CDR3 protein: CASQGSSYNSPLHF. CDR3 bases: TGTGCCAGTCAGGGAAGCTCCTATAATTCACCCCTCCACTTT.

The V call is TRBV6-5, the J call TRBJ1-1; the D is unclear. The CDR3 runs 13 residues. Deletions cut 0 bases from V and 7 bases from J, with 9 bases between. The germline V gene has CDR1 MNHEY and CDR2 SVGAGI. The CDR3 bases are TGTGCCAGCAGTTACTCATACGAAAATGAAGCTTTCTTT. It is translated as CASSYSYENEAFF.

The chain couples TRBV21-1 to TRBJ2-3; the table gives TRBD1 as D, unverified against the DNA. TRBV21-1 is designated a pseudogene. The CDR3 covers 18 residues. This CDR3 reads CASSKGGTGGDGTDTQYF. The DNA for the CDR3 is TGTGCCAGCAGCAAAGGAGGGACAGGGGGCGACGGCACAGATACGCAGTATTTT.

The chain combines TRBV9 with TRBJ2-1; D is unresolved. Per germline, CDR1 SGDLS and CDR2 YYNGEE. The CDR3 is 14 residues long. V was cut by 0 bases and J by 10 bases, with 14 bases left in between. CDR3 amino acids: CASSVDYGSREQFF. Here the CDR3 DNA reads TGTGCCAGCAGCGTAGATTATGGTTCTCGGGAGCAGTTCTTC.

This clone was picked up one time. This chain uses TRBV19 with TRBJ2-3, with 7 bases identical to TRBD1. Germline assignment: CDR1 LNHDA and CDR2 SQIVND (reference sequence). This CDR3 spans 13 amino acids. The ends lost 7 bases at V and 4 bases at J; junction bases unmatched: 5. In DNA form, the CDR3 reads TGTGCCAGTACCGCAGGGGGTGCAGATACGCAGTATTTT. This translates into CASTAGGADTQYF.

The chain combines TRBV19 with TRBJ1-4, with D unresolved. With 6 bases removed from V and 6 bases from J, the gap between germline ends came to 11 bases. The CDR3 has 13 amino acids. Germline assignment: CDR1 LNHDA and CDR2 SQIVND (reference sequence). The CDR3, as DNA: TGTGCCAGTAGCCCCCAACGGGATGAAAAACTGTTTTTT. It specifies CASSPQRDEKLFF.